The 5 T cell receptor beta chains below come from one sample, sequenced in a study of blood T cell repertoires in COVID-19 (dated by TCRdb to the early 2020s). Library preparation was by the immunoSEQ multiplex PCR assay. Here the immuneACCESS table is served through TCRdb, limited to in-frame sequences with V and J called. Missing clones are a known gap in these copies; in checked studies unresolved V genes cover under half, and the rest lacks a known reason. Here the sample has 61,000 or so clones; about 80% occur a single time. In total, the top ten clones hold about 4% of the sample. Sequenced: peripheral blood. Source of these receptors: a woman older than 75 with acute or convalescent COVID-19.

CDR3 region: CASSKESEQFF. The DNA for the CDR3 is TGTGCCAGCAGCAAAGAGAGTGAGCAGTTCTTC. The chain links TRBV21-1 to TRBJ2-1; the table gives TRBD2 as D, unverified against the DNA. TRBV21-1 is annotated as a pseudogene. There are 11 residues in the CDR3.

The chain employs TRBV28 and TRBJ2-2, with unresolved D. V was clipped by 7 bases and J by 6 bases, with 9 bases between them. The CDR3 length is 12 residues. The germline V gene has CDR1 MDHEN and CDR2 SYDVKM. Written as DNA, the CDR3 is TGTGCCAGCAACACCCCCCCCGGGGAGCTGTTTTTT. Encoded protein: CASNTPPGELFF.

This chain uses TRBV25-1 with TRBJ2-2; a weak D match, TRBD1 (5 bases). The CDR3 totals 15 residues. Trimming left V 1 base short and J 6 bases short, with 12 bases between. Germline V gene lookup returns CDR1 MGHDK and CDR2 SYGVNS. CDR3 protein: CASSESAGFPGELFF. CDR3 nucleotides: TGTGCCAGCAGTGAATCGGCAGGGTTCCCCGGGGAGCTGTTTTTT.

This clone was seen only a few times. The rearrangement joins TRBV5-6 to TRBJ2-7; TRBD1 might be the D (6 bases). The CDR3 spans 15 residues. The germline V gene encodes CDR1 SGHDT and CDR2 YYEEEE. The germline V and J ends were trimmed by 0 bases and 3 bases, with 13 bases remaining between them. CDR3 sequence: CASSLVGQTSYEQYF. The CDR3 nucleotides read TGTGCCAGCAGCTTGGTCGGACAGACGAGCTACGAGCAGTACTTC.

In its sample, this clone was seen a few times. The chain has TRBV28 and TRBJ2-7; TRBD2 agrees at 12 bases. This CDR3 is built from 16 residues. The germline CDR1 and CDR2 sequences are MDHEN and SYDVKM. J gave up 4 bases and V 7 bases, and 11 bases lay outside the gene matches. Written as DNA, the CDR3 is TGTGCCAGCACCCCCGGATGGACTAGCGGGAAATACGAGCAGTACTTC. Its protein product is CASTPGWTSGKYEQYF.